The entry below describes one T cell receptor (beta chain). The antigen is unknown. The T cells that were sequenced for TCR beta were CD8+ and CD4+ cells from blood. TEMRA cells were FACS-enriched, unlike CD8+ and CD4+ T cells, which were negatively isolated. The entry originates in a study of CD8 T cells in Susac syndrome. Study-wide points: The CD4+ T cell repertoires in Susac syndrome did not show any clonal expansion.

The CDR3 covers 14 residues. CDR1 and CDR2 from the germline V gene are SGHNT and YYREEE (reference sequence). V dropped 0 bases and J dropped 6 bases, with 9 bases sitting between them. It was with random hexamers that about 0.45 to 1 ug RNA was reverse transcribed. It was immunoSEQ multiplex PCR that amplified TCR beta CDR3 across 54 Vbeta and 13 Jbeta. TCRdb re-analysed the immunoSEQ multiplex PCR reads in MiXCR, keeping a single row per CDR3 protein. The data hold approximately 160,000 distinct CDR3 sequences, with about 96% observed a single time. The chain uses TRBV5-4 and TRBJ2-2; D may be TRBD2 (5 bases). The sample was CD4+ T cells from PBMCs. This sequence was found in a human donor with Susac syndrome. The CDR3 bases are TGTGCCAGCAGCTTGGGCCTAGCCGCCGGGGAGCTGTTTTTT. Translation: CASSLGLAAGELFF.